These T cell receptor beta chains were read from a single sample in a study of identical twins. Using its own MiXCR run on the 5' RACE reads, TCRdb lists one record per CDR3 protein. The data hold approximately 220,000 distinct CDR3 sequences, with more than 6.5% observed a single time. This sample was shared with a second study, whose subject was yellow fever vaccine responses in identical twins.

The sequenced sample consisted of memory (CD45RO+) T cells sorted from blood. The receptors were gathered from a woman between 18 and 29 years old in good health. The CDR3 runs from the conserved cysteine through the conserved F or W. A D gene is named only where the DNA matches it firmly. Where a row states a size, it is once, few, many or the class of an expanded clone; other rows omit it.

j_call | v_call | d_call | clone_size | cdr3_nt | cdr3_aa
TRBJ2-3 | TRBV14 | - | - | TGTGCCAGCAGCCAAGGGTGGTTTTCTGCGGATACGCAGTATTTT | CASSQGWFSADTQYF
TRBJ2-5 | TRBV6-1 | TRBD1 | few | TGTGCCAGCTCAGAACAGGGGAAAGAGACCCAGTACTTC | CASSEQGKETQYF
TRBJ2-7 | TRBV5-1 | TRBD1 | many | TGCGCCAGCAGCTTGGGGACAGGGGACGAGCAGTACTTC | CASSLGTGDEQYF
TRBJ2-4 | TRBV5-1 | TRBD2 | many | TGCGCCAGCAGCCCCCTCGGCGGGGGTATTCAGTACTTC | CASSPLGGGIQYF
TRBJ1-4 | TRBV6-1 | - | - | TGTGCCAGCAGTCGGACAGCCGGGGAAAAACTGTTTTTT | CASSRTAGEKLFF
TRBJ2-1 | TRBV27 | TRBD1 | few | TGTGCCAGCAGAAACAGGGGCATTGGGTACAATGAGCAGTTCTTC | CASRNRGIGYNEQFF
TRBJ2-5 | TRBV7-2 | - | many | TGTGCCAGCAGCTTAGGTTCACTTAGGGCGATCCAGTACTTC | CASSLGSLRAIQYF
TRBJ2-2 | TRBV12-3/TRBV12-4 | - | many | TGTGCCAGCAGTTTAGGGGTATGGACCGGGGAGCTGTTTTTT | CASSLGVWTGELFF
TRBJ2-7 | TRBV20-1 | TRBD2 | - | TGCAGTGTGGCAGCGGGATCCTTCTACGAGCAGTACTTC | CSVAAGSFYEQYF
TRBJ2-3 | TRBV28 | - | few | TGTGCCAGCAGCCTTTCCCCCTTCTTGGGCTCATCCACAGATACGCAGTATTTT | CASSLSPFLGSSTDTQYF
TRBJ2-7 | TRBV5-1 | - | many | TGCGCCAGCAGCTTGGGGGGCAGTAAGACGGGCTACGAGCAGTACTTC | CASSLGGSKTGYEQYF
TRBJ2-7 | TRBV11-2 | - | many | TGTGCCAGCAGCCTCCACTACGAGCAGTACTTC | CASSLHYEQYF
TRBJ2-3 | TRBV14 | TRBD2 | few | TGTGCCAGCAGCCAAAAAGGGGACTACCTTCCAGGAGATACGCAGTATTTT | CASSQKGDYLPGDTQYF
TRBJ1-5 | TRBV5-1 | TRBD1 | many | TGCGCCAGCAGCCTGACAGGGATGAGCAATCAGCCCCAGCATTTT | CASSLTGMSNQPQHF
TRBJ2-1 | TRBV7-2 | - | - | TGTGCCAGCAGCTTAGTTCGGGCAGGGGATGAGCAGTTCTTC | CASSLVRAGDEQFF
TRBJ2-2 | TRBV4-2 | - | many | TGTGCCAGCAGCCAAATAGGGGACGGGACTTTCGGGGAGCTGTTTTTT | CASSQIGDGTFGELFF
TRBJ1-1 | TRBV10-3 | - | - | TGTGCCATCAGTGAGCGGGGCGATTCTGAAGCTTTCTTT | CAISERGDSEAFF
TRBJ2-3 | TRBV28 | TRBD2 | many | TGTGCCAGCAGTGGGACTAGCATAAATACGCAGTATTTT | CASSGTSINTQYF
TRBJ2-7 | TRBV15 | TRBD1 | few | TGTGCCACCAGCAAAGCTGGACAGGGCCGCGACGAGCAGTACTTC | CATSKAGQGRDEQYF
TRBJ2-5 | TRBV7-8 | - | - | TGTGCCAGCAGCACCCTGGAGACCCAGTACTTC | CASSTLETQYF
TRBJ2-1 | TRBV7-2 | TRBD2 | few | TGTGCCAGCAGCTTGACTAGCACGAGCTCCTACAATGAGCAGTTCTTC | CASSLTSTSSYNEQFF
TRBJ1-2 | TRBV4-2 | - | medium-sized | TGTGCCAGCAGCGATCCAACACGTAACTATGGCTACACCTTC | CASSDPTRNYGYTF
TRBJ2-1 | TRBV12-3/TRBV12-4 | - | many | - | CASSSSGLAKLRGYYNEQFF
TRBJ2-7 | TRBV5-1 | TRBD1 | - | TGCGCCAGCAGCATGGACAGGGCCGCCTACGAGCAGTACTTC | CASSMDRAAYEQYF
TRBJ1-2 | TRBV7-9 | TRBD1 | few | TGTGCCAGCAGCTTAGGGGGGGGACAGGGGACGAGAGGCTACACCTTC | CASSLGGGQGTRGYTF
TRBJ2-3 | TRBV20-1 | - | - | TGCAGTGCTCCAAGTTTGGTCGCAGATACGCAGTATTTT | CSAPSLVADTQYF
TRBJ2-2 | TRBV7-2 | TRBD2 | few | TGTGCCAGCAGCTTAGCGGGACTAGCGGAGAACACCGGGGAGCTGTTTTTT | CASSLAGLAENTGELFF
TRBJ2-3 | TRBV4-3 | - | many | TGCGCCAGCAGCCTAGAGGCGGGGACCCCCTGGGATACGCAGTATTTT | CASSLEAGTPWDTQYF
TRBJ2-1 | TRBV27 | TRBD1 | few | TGTGCCAGCAGCTGGGACAGATATTATCCCGGGTTCTTC | CASSWDRYYPGFF
TRBJ2-2 | TRBV6-1 | - | - | TGTGCCACCCACGAATATAGCGGATACACCGGGGAGCTGTTTTTT | CATHEYSGYTGELFF
TRBJ2-6 | TRBV10-3 | TRBD1 | few | TGTGCCAGCGGACAGGGAACCTCTGGGGCCAACGTCCTGACTTTC | CASGQGTSGANVLTF
TRBJ2-3 | TRBV29-1 | TRBD2 | - | TGCAGCGTTGGGGGGACTAGCGGGAGTATAGATACGCAGTATTTT | CSVGGTSGSIDTQYF
TRBJ2-7 | TRBV6-1 | - | many | TGTGCCAGCAGCAGGGTTGGGGGAACGGGCTACGAGCAGTACTTC | CASSRVGGTGYEQYF
TRBJ2-1 | TRBV7-9 | TRBD2 | - | TGTGCCAGCACCCTAGCGGGGCTCCACTACAATGAGCAGTTCTTC | CASTLAGLHYNEQFF
TRBJ2-7 | TRBV11-2 | TRBD2 | - | TGTGCCAGCAGCTTAGAATTAGCGGGGGCCTACGAGCAGTACTTC | CASSLELAGAYEQYF
TRBJ1-4 | TRBV7-2 | - | few | TGTGCCAGCAGCCCCGGCGGGGGAGGGGAAAAACTGTTTTTT | CASSPGGGGEKLFF
TRBJ2-2 | TRBV19 | - | - | TGTGCCAGTAGTATAGCCAGGAACACCGGGGAGCTGTTTTTT | CASSIARNTGELFF
TRBJ2-3 | TRBV2 | - | many | TGTGCCAGCAGTGAAGATGGGGCCCACACAGATACGCAGTATTTT | CASSEDGAHTDTQYF
TRBJ1-5 | TRBV5-1 | - | many | TGCGCCAGCAGCTTGGGGTCCGGGAGCGATCAGCCCCAGCATTTT | CASSLGSGSDQPQHF
TRBJ2-7 | TRBV4-3 | TRBD1 | - | TGCGCCAGCAGCCGCATGCACAGGGGCGAGCAGTACTTC | CASSRMHRGEQYF
TRBJ2-5 | TRBV6-5 | - | - | TGTGCCAGCAGTTACTCAGTCTGGGAGACCCAGTACTTC | CASSYSVWETQYF
TRBJ2-7 | TRBV20-1 | TRBD1 | - | TGCAGTGCGTCGGACAGGGGGCTCCACGAGCAGTACTTC | CSASDRGLHEQYF